Below, 30 T cell receptor beta chains from the same sample are listed, as sequenced in a study of blood T cell repertoires in COVID-19. TCRdb's copy holds only in-frame clones and misses some; the assay was immunoSEQ multiplex PCR. The table has about 350,000 clones, around 86% seen once; the top ten hold under 6.5%. Sequenced input: peripheral blood. These receptors were taken from a woman aged 50 to 60 with COVID-19, enrolled during active disease.

As to this clone: Additional DNA sequences in this sample encode the identical CDR3. The chain is built from TRBV19 and TRBJ2-1; possible D gene TRBD1, 5 bases. CDR1 is LNHDA, CDR2 SQIVND, per germline (reference sequence). V was pared by 3 bases and J by 2 bases, with 8 bases between. The CDR3 has 14 amino acids. CDR3 sequence reads: CASSIQGPYNEQFF. In DNA, the CDR3 is TGTGCCAGTAGTATCCAGGGCCCCTACAATGAGCAGTTCTTC.

The rearrangement uses TRBV6-5 and TRBJ2-1; 10 positions agree with TRBD2. The germline V gene encodes CDR1 MNHEY and CDR2 SVGAGI. Germline trimming cut 4 bases from V and 12 bases from J; bases unmatched to any gene: 6. The CDR3 consists of 13 residues. This CDR3 is CASSLGSGRGQFF. DNA of the CDR3: TGTGCCAGCAGTTTAGGAAGCGGGAGGGGGCAGTTCTTC.

This chain joins TRBV7-9 and TRBJ2-2; weak D call: TRBD1 (5 bases). The germline V gene encodes CDR1 SEHNR and CDR2 FQNEAQ (reference sequence). V lost 3 bases, J lost 6 bases, and 14 bases lay in between. The CDR3 is 15 residues long. The CDR3 loop is CASSFQGREAGELFF. CDR3 bases: TGTGCCAGCAGCTTTCAGGGTAGAGAGGCCGGGGAGCTGTTTTTT. Complete variable domain (other parts from reference TRBV7-9 and TRBJ2-2): DTGVSQNPRHKITKRGQNVTFRCDPISEHNRLYWYRQTLGQGPEFLTYFQNEAQLEKSRLLSDRFSAERPKGSFSTLEIQRTEQGDSAMYLCASSFQGREAGELFFGEGSRLTVL.

For the CDR3, the DNA is TGTGCCACCAGCGAGGGGCAGGGGGCTTACGAGCAGTACTTC. Residues: CATSEGQGAYEQYF. The rearrangement joins TRBV15 to TRBJ2-7; the match to TRBD1 covers 8 bases. The CDR3 has 14 amino acids. CDR1 is LNHNV, CDR2 YYDKDF, per germline (reference sequence). The J segment lost 4 bases and the V segment lost 5 bases, leaving 7 bases of the junction unmatched.

In regard to this clone: Germline is not matched at one junction end, which may reflect a read error. The rearrangement links TRBV30 to TRBJ2-2, with D unresolved. The CDR3 is 14 amino acids. Looked up from germline, CDR1 is GTSNPN and CDR2 is SVGIG (reference sequence). The CDR3 DNA reads as TGTGCCCGGAGTTCCAGGACGAACACCGGGGAGCTGTTTTTT. Translation gives CARSSRTNTGELFF. The variable domain in full, with the rest retrieved from reference TRBV30 and TRBJ2-2, is SQTIHQWPATLVQPVGSPLSLECTVEGTSNPNLYWYRQAAGRGLQLLFYSVGIGQISSEVPQNLSASRPQDRQFILSSKKLLLSDSGFYLCARSSRTNTGELFFGEGSRLTVL.

This clone was picked up one time. This chain connects TRBV27 to TRBJ2-7; 7 nucleotides match TRBD1. The germline V gene encodes CDR1 MNHEY and CDR2 SMNVEV (reference sequence). This CDR3 comprises 12 residues. V shed 3 bases and J 5 bases; nucleotides not matched to a gene: 1. The CDR3 loop is CASSFDRDEQYF. The CDR3 nucleotides are TGTGCCAGCAGTTTTGACAGGGACGAGCAGTACTTC.

The chain recombines TRBV5-6 with TRBJ2-3, with a weak D call TRBD1 (6 bases). CDR1 and CDR2 from the germline V gene are SGHDT and YYEEEE. The CDR3 runs to 15 residues. Trimming took 2 bases from V and 0 from J, leaving 10 bases between them. The CDR3 bases are TGTGCCAGCAGCTTACGGGGACAAAGCACAGATACGCAGTATTTT. Translation gives CASSLRGQSTDTQYF.

The V gene is TRBV25-1, the J gene TRBJ1-2; D remains unclear. Looked up from germline, CDR1 is MGHDK and CDR2 is SYGVNS. The CDR3 is made up of 14 amino acids. Trimming shortened V by 1 base and J by 9 bases, and 15 bases separated the two germline ends. CDR3 nucleotides: TGTGCCAGCAGTGAATCCTTCACAGACGGTCGCTACACCTTC. Amino acid sequence: CASSESFTDGRYTF.

The V call is TRBV19, the J call TRBJ1-5; D is possibly TRBD1 (5 bases). CDR3 length equals 13 residues. CDR1 LNHDA and CDR2 SQIVND come from the germline V gene (reference sequence). Trimming took 4 bases from V and 5 from J, leaving 9 bases between them. CDR3: CASSNGGHQPQHF. CDR3 DNA: TGTGCCAGTAGTAACGGGGGTCATCAGCCCCAGCATTTT.

The chain employs TRBV30 and TRBJ2-2, with TRBD2 identical over 11 bases. This CDR3 is built from 14 residues. After removal of 6 bases from V and 6 bases from J, the junction contained 6 bases not matched to a gene. CDR1 and CDR2 (germline): GTSNPN, SVGIG (reference sequence). The CDR3 bases are TGTGCCTGCTCTAGCGGGAGGCCGTCCGGGGAGCTGTTTTTT. Encoded protein: CACSSGRPSGELFF.

V gene TRBV14 combines with J gene TRBJ2-3, with D maybe TRBD2 (6 bases). Germline V gene lookup returns CDR1 SGHDN and CDR2 FVKESK. Trimming removed 5 bases at V and 0 bases at J, with 12 bases between. The length of the CDR3 is 15 residues. CDR3 sequence: CASSMEGGSTDTQYF. The DNA of the CDR3 is TGTGCCAGCAGCATGGAGGGCGGGAGCACAGATACGCAGTATTTT.

V is TRBV6-5 and J is TRBJ1-2; no clear D gene. CDR3 length equals 14 residues. The V gene's germline CDR1 is MNHEY and CDR2 SVGAGI. V shed 0 bases and J shed 2 bases, with 7 bases lying between them. The CDR3 reads CASSYSQSNYGYTF. CDR3 DNA: TGTGCCAGCAGTTACTCCCAGTCAAACTATGGCTACACCTTC.

J is TRBJ2-3 and V is TRBV18, with 12 bases identical to TRBD2. CDR1 KGHSH and CDR2 LQKENI come from the germline V gene. V dropped 6 bases and J dropped 5; count of bases not matched to a gene: 9. This CDR3 region has 16 residues. This CDR3 is CASSQTSGGLIDTQYF. The CDR3 DNA reads as TGTGCCAGCTCTCAGACTAGCGGGGGACTCATAGATACGCAGTATTTT.

The genes are TRBV11-2 and TRBJ1-3; D remains ambiguous. Germline lookup yields CDR1 SGHAT and CDR2 FQNNGV. The CDR3 has 12 residues. V lost 5 bases and J lost 4, with 6 bases in between. Here the CDR3 DNA reads TGTGCCAGCAGCCCTACCGGAAACACCATATATTTT. As protein: CASSPTGNTIYF.

This clone was counted a single time. In the same sample, other DNA sequences code for this CDR3. The chain carries TRBV7-9 and TRBJ1-2, with a tentative D call TRBD1 (6 bases). Trimming pared 1 base from V and 7 bases from J, leaving 7 bases between. Germline CDR1 reads SEHNR; CDR2 reads FQNEAQ (reference sequence). This CDR3 contains 12 residues. The CDR3 sequence is CASSLEGGGYTF. Written as DNA, the CDR3 is TGTGCCAGCAGCTTAGAAGGGGGTGGCTACACCTTC. The whole variable domain, remainder taken from reference TRBV7-9 and TRBJ1-2, is DTGVSQNPRHKITKRGQNVTFRCDPISEHNRLYWYRQTLGQGPEFLTYFQNEAQLEKSRLLSDRFSAERPKGSFSTLEIQRTEQGDSAMYLCASSLEGGGYTFGSGTRLTVV.

The chain employs TRBV6-5 and TRBJ2-3; TRBD1 matches 9 bases. After removal of 3 bases from V and 3 bases from J, the junction contained 4 bases not matched to a gene. The length of the CDR3 is 15 residues. The germline V gene encodes CDR1 MNHEY and CDR2 SVGAGI. The DNA of the CDR3 is TGTGCCAGCAGTTATGGACAGGGGAGGACAGATACGCAGTATTTT. Its translation is CASSYGQGRTDTQYF.

This chain joins TRBV15 and TRBJ1-4; 8 bases align to TRBD1. The CDR3 is 16 amino acids. V dropped 0 bases and J dropped 8; count of bases not matched to a gene: 8. Germline V CDR1 and CDR2: LNHNV, YYDKDF (reference sequence). CDR3 nucleotide sequence: TGTGCCACCAGCAGAGATCTTGGGGGACAGGCCGAAAAACTGTTTTTT. It yields the protein CATSRDLGGQAEKLFF.

The V and J genes are TRBV7-8 and TRBJ2-7; TRBD2 matches at 9 bases. Per germline, CDR1 SGHVS and CDR2 FQNEAQ. V lost 3 bases and J lost 0; bases outside the gene matches: 9. This CDR3 region has 17 residues. CDR3 nucleotides: TGTGCCAGCAGCTTCCCGGGACTAGCCGCGAGCTCCTACGAGCAGTACTTC. Translating it yields CASSFPGLAASSYEQYF. The full variable domain, its missing parts supplied by reference TRBV7-8 and TRBJ2-7, is GAGVSQSPRYKVAKRGQDVALRCDPISGHVSLFWYQQALGQGPEFLTYFQNEAQLDKSGLPSDRFFAERPEGSVSTLKIQRTQQEDSAVYLCASSFPGLAASSYEQYFGPGTRLTVT.

The V gene is TRBV18, the J gene TRBJ1-6; the match to TRBD1 covers 9 bases. The V segment lost 5 bases and the J segment 7 bases; nucleotides outside the gene matches: 3. The CDR3 spans 14 residues. CDR1 is KGHSH, CDR2 LQKENI, per germline. CDR3 residues: CASSRDRANSPLHF. Here the CDR3 DNA reads TGTGCCAGCTCAAGGGACAGGGCGAATTCACCCCTCCACTTT. The full variable domain, completed using reference TRBV18 and TRBJ1-6, is NAGVMQNPRHLVRRRGQEARLRCSPMKGHSHVYWYRQLPEEGLKFMVYLQKENIIDESGMPKERFSAEFPKEGPSILRIQQVVRGDSAAYFCASSRDRANSPLHFGNGTRLTVT.

This rearrangement joins TRBV7-8 to TRBJ1-1; TRBD1 matches 7 bases. This CDR3 is 14 amino acids long. Trimming took 2 bases from V and 3 from J; bases not matched to a gene: 3. In germline, CDR1 is SGHVS, CDR2 FQNEAQ. The CDR3 DNA is TGTGCCAGCAGCTTAATCAGGGGGGACACTGAAGCTTTCTTT. It yields the protein CASSLIRGDTEAFF.

The gene calls are TRBV5-1 and TRBJ2-7, with 8 bases that match TRBD1. Germline CDR1 and CDR2: SGHRS and YFSETQ. This CDR3 has 16 residues. V shed 5 bases and J 6 bases; nucleotides not matched to a gene: 16. The CDR3 DNA follows: TGCGCCAGCAGTTCTACGGGCCCAGGGGGCATAAGCGAGCAGTACTTC. Translation: CASSSTGPGGISEQYF.

The CDR3 sequence: CASSLRQVPSYEQYF. CDR3 nucleotide sequence: TGTGCCAGCAGCTTGCGACAGGTGCCCTCCTACGAGCAGTACTTC. The rearrangement joins TRBV7-2 to TRBJ2-7, with D possibly being TRBD1 (6 bases). V was shortened by 3 bases and J by 0 bases, with 12 bases between the two germline ends. The CDR3 loop spans 15 amino acids. Germline V gene sequence: CDR1 SGHTA, CDR2 FQGNSA.

This rearrangement joins TRBV5-1 to TRBJ2-3; 11 nucleotides agree with TRBD2. Looked up from germline, CDR1 is SGHRS and CDR2 is YFSETQ. The CDR3 totals 17 residues. V shed 4 bases and J 0 bases; nucleotides not matched to a gene: 7. Written as DNA, the CDR3 is TGCGCCAGCAGCACTAGCGGGAGTATTTCTAGCACAGATACGCAGTATTTT. It specifies CASSTSGSISSTDTQYF.

This chain joins TRBV7-2 and TRBJ2-1; 8 nucleotides align to TRBD2. This CDR3 has 14 amino acids. Losses at the gene ends were 2 bases for V and 10 bases for J; bases not matched to a gene: 7. Looked up from germline, CDR1 is SGHTA and CDR2 is FQGNSA. The DNA for the CDR3 is TGTGCCAGCAGCTTAATAGCGGGATACCAAGAGCAGTTCTTC. Translation: CASSLIAGYQEQFF. Filled out from reference TRBV7-2 and TRBJ2-1, the complete variable domain reads GAGVSQSPSNKVTEKGKDVELRCDPISGHTALYWYRQSLGQGLEFLIYFQGNSAPDKSGLPSDRFSAERTGGSVSTLTIQRTQQEDSAVYLCASSLIAGYQEQFFGPGTRLTVL.

This clone has only a few counts. This chain links TRBV6-5 with TRBJ2-7; TRBD2 matches at 8 bases. From germline, CDR1 is MNHEY and CDR2 SVGAGI. V gave up 6 bases and J gave up 6 bases; unmatched junction bases: 13. The CDR3 length is 15 residues. The CDR3: CASRVSSGFEGEQYF. The CDR3 DNA reads TGTGCCAGCAGGGTGTCTAGCGGGTTCGAAGGCGAGCAGTACTTC.

J is TRBJ2-3 and V is TRBV4-2; D possibly corresponds to TRBD1 (6 bases). The CDR3 consists of 14 residues. Germline CDR1 is LGHNA and CDR2 is YNFKEQ. V lost 3 bases, J lost 1 base, and 8 bases lay in between. In DNA, the CDR3 is TGTGCCAGCAGCCATGGACAGCGCACAGATACGCAGTATTTT. Amino acids: CASSHGQRTDTQYF.

This chain connects TRBV24-1 to TRBJ2-1, with D perhaps matching TRBD2 (6 bases). Trimming shortened V by 5 bases and J by 5 bases, and 12 bases separated the two germline ends. CDR1 is KGHDR and CDR2 is SFDVKD in the germline V gene. The CDR3 has 14 amino acids. CDR3 region: CATSVSAGNNEQFF. The CDR3 nucleotides read TGTGCCACCAGTGTCTCAGCGGGCAACAATGAGCAGTTCTTC.

The chain employs TRBV7-8 and TRBJ2-2, with D unresolved. With 5 bases removed from V and 8 bases from J, the gap between germline ends came to 18 bases. This CDR3 spans 15 amino acids. The V gene's germline CDR1 is SGHVS and CDR2 FQNEAQ. The CDR3 sequence is CASSASFTRAGELFF. CDR3 DNA sequence: TGTGCCAGCAGCGCCTCGTTTACAAGAGCGGGGGAGCTGTTTTTT.

This clone was recorded once. V gene TRBV7-9 combines with J gene TRBJ2-2; 9 bases match TRBD1. In germline, CDR1 is SEHNR, CDR2 FQNEAQ (reference sequence). Unmatched junction bases numbered 12, after V lost 6 bases and J lost 7 bases. This CDR3 spans 16 amino acids. The CDR3 loop reads CASRLQTGGSGGELFF. The CDR3 nucleotides read TGTGCCAGCAGGCTACAGACAGGGGGATCTGGCGGGGAGCTGTTTTTT.

The DNA of the CDR3 is TGTGCCAGCAGCCAAATGAGCTCCTACGAGCAGTACTTC. Residues: CASSQMSSYEQYF. The rearrangement links TRBV3-1 (or the pseudogene TRBV3-2) to TRBJ2-7, with D hard to call. The CDR3 sequence is 13 residues long. The V gene lost 2 bases and the J gene lost 0 bases, with 5 bases spanning the gap. Germline loops: CDR1 LGHDT, CDR2 YNNKEL (reference sequence).